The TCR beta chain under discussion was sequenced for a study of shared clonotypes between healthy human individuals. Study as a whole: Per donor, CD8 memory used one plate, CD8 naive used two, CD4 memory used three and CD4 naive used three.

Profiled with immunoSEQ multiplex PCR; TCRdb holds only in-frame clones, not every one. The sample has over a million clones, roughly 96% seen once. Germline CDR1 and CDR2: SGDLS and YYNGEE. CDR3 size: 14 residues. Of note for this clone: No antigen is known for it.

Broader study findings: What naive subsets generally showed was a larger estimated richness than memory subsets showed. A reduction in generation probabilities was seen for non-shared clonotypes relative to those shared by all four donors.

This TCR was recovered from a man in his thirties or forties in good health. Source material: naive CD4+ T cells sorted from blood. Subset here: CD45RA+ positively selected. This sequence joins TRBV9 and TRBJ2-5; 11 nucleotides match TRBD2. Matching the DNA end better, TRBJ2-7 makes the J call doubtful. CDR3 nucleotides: TGTGCCAGCAGCTCACTAGCGGGAGACAACGAGCAGTACTTC. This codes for CASSSLAGDNEQYF.